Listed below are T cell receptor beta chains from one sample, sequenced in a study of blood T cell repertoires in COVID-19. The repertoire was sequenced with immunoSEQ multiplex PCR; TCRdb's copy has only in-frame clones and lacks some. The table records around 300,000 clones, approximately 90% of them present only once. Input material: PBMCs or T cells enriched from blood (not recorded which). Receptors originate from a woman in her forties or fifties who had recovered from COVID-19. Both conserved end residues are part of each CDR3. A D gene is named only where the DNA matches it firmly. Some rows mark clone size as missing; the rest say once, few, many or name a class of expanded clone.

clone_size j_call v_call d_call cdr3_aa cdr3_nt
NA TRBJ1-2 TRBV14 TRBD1 CASSQVDRGGYGYTF TGTGCCAGCAGCCAAGTCGACAGGGGAGGGTATGGCTACACCTTC
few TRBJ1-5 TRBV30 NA CAWSRGAYSNQPQHF TGTGCCTGGAGTCGCGGAGCGTATAGCAATCAGCCCCAGCATTTT
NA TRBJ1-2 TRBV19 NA CASKMTDNYGYTF TGTGCCAGTAAAATGACAGATAACTATGGCTACACCTTC
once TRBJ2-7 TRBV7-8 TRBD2 CASSSGRAGLFYEQYF TGTGCCAGCAGCTCGGGACGGGCGGGACTATTCTACGAGCAGTACTTC
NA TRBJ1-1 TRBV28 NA CVSFHIQAFF TGTGTCTCATTTCACATCCAAGCTTTCTTT
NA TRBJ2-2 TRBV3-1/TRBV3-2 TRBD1 CASSQDGLGQGFGAVADTGELFF TGTGCCAGCAGCCAAGATGGGTTGGGACAGGGTTTCGGGGCGGTCGCGGACACCGGGGAGCTGTTTTTT
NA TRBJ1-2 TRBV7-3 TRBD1 CASSPGQGDGYTF TGTGCCAGCAGCCCTGGACAGGGGGATGGCTACACCTTC
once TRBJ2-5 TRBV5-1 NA CASSLGYGQETQYF TGCGCCAGCAGCTTGGGGTACGGTCAAGAGACCCAGTACTTC
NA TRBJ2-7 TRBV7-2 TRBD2 CASSARTSGSSYEQYF TGTGCCAGCAGTGCCCGGACTAGCGGGAGTTCGTACGAGCAGTACTTC
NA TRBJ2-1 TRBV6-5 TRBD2 CASSYGLADYNEQFF TGTGCCAGCAGTTATGGTCTAGCGGATTACAATGAGCAGTTCTTC
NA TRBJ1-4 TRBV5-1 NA CASSVGRGINEKLFF TGCGCCAGCAGCGTGGGCCGCGGGATTAATGAAAAACTGTTTTTT
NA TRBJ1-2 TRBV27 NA CASSFSPVINYGYTF TGTGCCAGCAGTTTCTCCCCAGTAATTAACTATGGCTACACCTTC
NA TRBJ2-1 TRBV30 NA CAWSVLTGEVEQFF TGTGCCTGGAGTGTACTAACAGGGGAGGTGGAGCAGTTCTTC
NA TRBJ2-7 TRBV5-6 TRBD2 CASSRLAWTSIEQYF TGTGCCAGCAGCCGATTAGCCTGGACTAGCATCGAGCAGTACTTC
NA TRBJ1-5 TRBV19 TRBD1 CASSPTGFGQPQHF TGTGCCAGTAGCCCGACAGGGTTCGGCCAGCCCCAGCATTTT
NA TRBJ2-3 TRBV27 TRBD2 CASSPSSGRPDTQYF TGTGCCAGCAGTCCCTCTAGCGGGAGGCCCGATACGCAGTATTTT
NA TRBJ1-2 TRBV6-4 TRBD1 CASSDFSRTGGAIRGYTF TGTGCCAGCAGTGATTTTTCCCGGACAGGGGGCGCGATTAGGGGCTACACCTTC
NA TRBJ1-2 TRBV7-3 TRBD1 CASSSTGTGSGYTF TGTGCCAGCAGCAGTACCGGGACAGGGAGCGGCTACACCTTC
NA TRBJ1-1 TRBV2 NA CASSKGRGMTEAFF TGTGCCAGCAGTAAAGGGAGAGGGATGACTGAAGCTTTCTTT
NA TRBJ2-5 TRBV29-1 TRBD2 CSVLSSGSGETQYF TGCAGCGTGCTGAGTAGCGGGAGTGGGGAGACCCAGTACTTC
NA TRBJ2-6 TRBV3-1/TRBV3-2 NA CASSQEVGSGANVLTF TGTGCCAGCAGCCAAGAGGTCGGTTCCGGGGCCAACGTCCTGACTTTC
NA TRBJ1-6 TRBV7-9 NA CASSFESNSPLHF TGTGCCAGCAGCTTTGAAAGCAATTCACCCCTCCACTTT
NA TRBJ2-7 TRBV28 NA CASSSRTTYYEQYF TGTGCCAGCAGCTCCCGGACTACTTACTACGAGCAGTACTTC
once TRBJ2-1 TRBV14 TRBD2 CASSQISSGRYNEQFF TGTGCCAGCAGCCAAATATCCAGCGGGAGGTACAATGAGCAGTTCTTC
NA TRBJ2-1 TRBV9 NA CASSISASSYNEQFF TGTGCCAGCAGCATTAGCGCCAGCTCCTACAATGAGCAGTTCTTC
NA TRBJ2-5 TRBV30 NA CAWSGSLSGTQYF TGTGCCTGGAGTGGTTCATTGAGCGGGACCCAGTACTTC
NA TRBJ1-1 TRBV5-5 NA CASSFAGRNTEAFF TGTGCCAGCAGCTTTGCCGGGAGGAACACTGAAGCTTTCTTT
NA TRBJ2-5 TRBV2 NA CASRPQVETQYF TGTGCCAGCAGGCCCCAGGTTGAGACCCAGTACTTC
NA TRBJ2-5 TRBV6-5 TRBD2 CASIGGGRGTQYF TGTGCCAGCATCGGGGGGGGTCGGGGGACCCAGTACTTC
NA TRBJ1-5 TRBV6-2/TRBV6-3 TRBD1 CASSYLTGDNQPQHF TGTGCCAGCAGTTACTTAACAGGGGATAATCAGCCCCAGCATTTT
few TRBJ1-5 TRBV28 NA CASSSDSSRQPQHF TGTGCCAGCAGTTCGGACAGTTCGCGTCAGCCCCAGCATTTT
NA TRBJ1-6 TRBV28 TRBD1 CASSQWTGISPLHF TGTGCCAGCAGTCAGTGGACAGGGATTTCACCCCTCCACTTT
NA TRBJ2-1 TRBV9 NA CASSTQTSSYNEQFF TGTGCCAGCAGCACACAAACTAGTTCCTACAATGAGCAGTTCTTC
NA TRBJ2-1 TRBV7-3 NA CASTQGTRGDEQFF TGTGCCAGCACCCAGGGGACCCGCGGCGATGAGCAGTTCTTC
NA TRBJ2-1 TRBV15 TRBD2 CATSRVGGRTYNEQFF TGTGCCACCAGCAGAGTTGGCGGGAGGACTTACAATGAGCAGTTCTTC
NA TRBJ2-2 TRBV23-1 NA CASSRDSGTWEGDGELFF TGCGCCAGCAGTCGGGATTCCGGGACATGGGAAGGAGACGGGGAGCTGTTTTTT
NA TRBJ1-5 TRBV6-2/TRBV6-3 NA CASSYGGGYGQPQHF TGTGCCAGCAGTTACGGGGGGGGCTACGGCCAGCCCCAGCATTTT
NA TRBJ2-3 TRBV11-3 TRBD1 CASSLAGQAGDTQYF TGTGCCAGCAGCTTAGCGGGACAGGCGGGAGATACGCAGTATTTT
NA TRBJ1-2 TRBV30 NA CAWSRGENLYGYTF TGTGCCTGGAGCCGGGGGGAGAACCTCTATGGCTACACCTTC
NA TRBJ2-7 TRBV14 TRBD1 CASSQDGTGGRYEQYF TGTGCCAGCAGCCAAGATGGGACAGGGGGCAGGTACGAGCAGTACTTC
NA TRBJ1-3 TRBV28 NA CASSPLEDTIYF TGTGCCAGCAGTCCCCTCGAGGACACCATATATTTT